One and the same sample provided the 18 T cell receptor beta chains below, sequenced in a study of brain T cells in children with intractable seizures. Time point given: blood from clinic visit 5 months post-surgery; TSC patient then seizure free. Clones were sequenced by immunoSEQ multiplex PCR, and TCRdb holds only the in-frame ones, with some missing. In the table there are about 350,000 clones, 93% of which are singletons. Sequenced material: peripheral blood, taken approximately 5 months after surgery. These TCRs come from a boy in the first two years of life with tuberous sclerosis and intractable seizures.

This chain connects TRBV7-2 to TRBJ1-5; D is undetermined. This CDR3 has 15 amino acids. Trimming removed 1 base at V and 0 bases at J, with 7 bases between. The germline gives CDR1 SGHTA, CDR2 FQGNSA. The CDR3 DNA reads TGTGCCAGCAGCTTAGAACATTATAGCAATCAGCCCCAGCATTTT. It yields the protein CASSLEHYSNQPQHF.

The CDR3 DNA is TGTGCCAGCAGTTTATTGGGGGACCAAGAGACCCAGTACTTC. Its protein is CASSLLGDQETQYF. The chain is built from TRBV28 and TRBJ2-5; D is tentatively TRBD1 or TRBD2 (5 bases each). Trimming stripped 1 base from V and 0 bases from J, with 6 bases between. Germline loops: CDR1 MDHEN, CDR2 SYDVKM. The CDR3 spans 14 residues.

The genes are TRBV27 and TRBJ1-2, with D unresolved. This CDR3 has 11 residues. Trimming cost V 6 bases and J 5 bases, with 7 bases left between them. CDR1 and CDR2 (germline): MNHEY, SMNVEV (reference sequence). The CDR3 DNA follows: TGTGCCAGCAGACCGCTTTATGGCTACACCTTC. Residues: CASRPLYGYTF.

This chain links TRBV11-3 with TRBJ2-5; no firm D call. CDR3 length: 13 residues. The germline CDR1 and CDR2 sequences are SGHNT and YENEEA. Trimming stripped 5 bases from V and 0 bases from J, with 7 bases between. The CDR3 reads CASSQGNQETQYF. Here the CDR3 DNA reads TGTGCCAGCAGCCAAGGGAACCAAGAGACCCAGTACTTC. Combining the CDR3 with reference TRBV11-3 and TRBJ2-5 gives the whole variable domain EAGVVQSPRYKIIEKKQPVAFWCNPISGHNTLYWYLQNLGQGPELLIRYENEEAVDDSQLPKDRFSAERLKGVDSTLKIQPAELGDSAVYLCASSQGNQETQYFGPGTRLLVL.

This chain joins TRBV19 and TRBJ2-7; the D gene is possibly TRBD2 (5 bases). Germline lookup yields CDR1 LNHDA and CDR2 SQIVND (reference sequence). V shed 1 base and J shed 0 bases, with 10 bases lying between them. CDR3 length equals 15 residues. CDR3 coding DNA: TGTGCCAGTAGTATAGGTCGGGGAAGCTCCTACGAGCAGTACTTC. The encoded protein is CASSIGRGSSYEQYF.

The rearrangement uses TRBV18 and TRBJ1-1; D is unclear. Germline CDR1 KGHSH, CDR2 LQKENI. This CDR3 is built from 13 residues. Trimming stripped 10 bases from V and 3 bases from J, with 15 bases between. This CDR3 reads CATRGGGDTEAFF. The DNA for the CDR3 is TGTGCCACCCGCGGAGGCGGGGACACTGAAGCTTTCTTT. The full variable domain, its missing parts supplied by reference TRBV18 and TRBJ1-1, is NAGVMQNPRHLVRRRGQEARLRCSPMKGHSHVYWYRQLPEEGLKFMVYLQKENIIDESGMPKERFSAEFPKEGPSILRIQQVVRGDSAAYFCATRGGGDTEAFFGQGTRLTVV.

This clone showed up just a few times. The rearrangement links TRBV28 to TRBJ1-5; the match to TRBD1 covers 7 bases. CDR1 MDHEN and CDR2 SYDVKM come from the germline V gene. V was clipped by 6 bases and J by 11 bases; unmatched bases: 16. The CDR3 sequence is 15 residues long. Written as DNA, the CDR3 is TGTGCCAGCAGCCAAGGACAGGCGTCCCCATCGGCCCAGCATTTT. Translating it yields CASSQGQASPSAQHF.

CDR3 region: CASSNRGRGF. The CDR3 DNA reads TGTGCCAGCAGCAATAGGGGACGCGGCTTT. The rearrangement joins TRBV21-1 to TRBJ1-1. TRBV21-1 is listed as a pseudogene. The CDR3 loop spans 10 amino acids.

This chain links TRBV19 with TRBJ2-5, with D maybe TRBD1 (6 bases). Trimming removed 4 bases from V and 7 bases from J, with 16 bases in between. The germline CDR1 and CDR2 sequences are LNHDA and SQIVND (reference sequence). The CDR3 is 14 residues long. The DNA of the CDR3 is TGTGCCAGTAGTACCCACCGAGCACAGGGGACCCAGTACTTC. Translating it yields CASSTHRAQGTQYF.

The gene calls are TRBV27 and TRBJ2-1, with TRBD1 matching 7 bases. Germline values: CDR1 MNHEY, CDR2 SMNVEV (reference sequence). The CDR3 runs to 16 residues. J lost 4 bases, V lost 5 bases, and 11 bases had no gene match. The CDR3 protein is CASSTPDRARYNEQFF. The CDR3 nucleotides read TGTGCCAGCAGTACTCCAGACAGGGCCAGATACAATGAGCAGTTCTTC.

This sequence joins TRBV11-3 and TRBJ1-2; D is unclear. This CDR3 is 13 amino acids long. Germline V gives CDR1 SGHNT, CDR2 YENEEA. V was shortened by 3 bases and J by 8 bases, with 13 bases between the two germline ends. The CDR3 region is CASSLSIGRGYTF. The DNA of the CDR3 is TGTGCCAGCAGCTTGTCGATAGGGAGGGGCTACACCTTC.

V and J are TRBV18 and TRBJ1-5; D gene ambiguous. From germline, CDR1 is KGHSH and CDR2 LQKENI. The CDR3 is 13 residues long. Trimming took off 3 bases at V and 5 bases at J, with 8 bases between the two ends. CDR3 bases: TGTGCCAGCTCACCCACCTTAGATCAGCCCCAGCATTTT. It encodes CASSPTLDQPQHF.

The chain is built from TRBV5-5 and TRBJ1-5; TRBD1 matches at 10 bases. V shed 3 bases and J 7 bases; nucleotides not matched to a gene: 7. The CDR3 runs to 15 residues. Germline CDR1 SGHKS, CDR2 YYEKEE (reference sequence). CDR3 in DNA: TGTGCCAGCAGCTGGGACAGGGGTCCCCTCCAGCCCCAGCATTTT. Protein sequence: CASSWDRGPLQPQHF.

The V gene is TRBV18, the J gene TRBJ2-1; D is perhaps TRBD2 (5 bases). CDR3 length: 16 residues. The germline CDR1 and CDR2 sequences are KGHSH and LQKENI. V was trimmed by 1 base and J by 1 base, leaving 11 bases between them. DNA of the CDR3: TGTGCCAGCTCACCACTTGAGGGAATTTCCTACAATGAGCAGTTCTTC. This encodes CASSPLEGISYNEQFF.

This chain links TRBV10-3 with TRBJ2-3, with D perhaps TRBD1 or TRBD2 (6 bases each). CDR1 is ENHRY and CDR2 is SYGVKD in the germline V gene. The CDR3 is 14 residues long. V was pared by 7 bases and J by 4 bases, with 15 bases between. The CDR3 region is CAINSAGEADTQYF. Here the CDR3 DNA reads TGTGCCATCAACTCCGCAGGGGAGGCAGATACGCAGTATTTT.

The V call is TRBV3-1 (or the pseudogene TRBV3-2), the J call TRBJ2-3; D is undetermined. The length of the CDR3 is 16 residues. V was pared by 0 bases and J by 1 base, with 11 bases between. The germline V gene has CDR1 LGHDT and CDR2 YNNKEL (reference sequence). CDR3 sequence reads: CASSQEFSLRTDTQYF. The CDR3 DNA is TGTGCCAGCAGCCAAGAATTTAGCCTACGCACAGATACGCAGTATTTT.

The chain is built from TRBV27 and TRBJ1-2; TRBD1 matches 11 bases. The CDR3 has 15 residues. Trimming cost V 3 bases and J 8 bases; bases outside gene matches: 8. The germline CDR1 and CDR2 sequences are MNHEY and SMNVEV (reference sequence). This chain's CDR3 is CASSFHGQGALGYTF. The CDR3 DNA reads as TGTGCCAGCAGTTTTCACGGACAGGGGGCGTTAGGCTACACCTTC.

CDR3 sequence (DNA): TGTGCCAGCAGCTTAGGCTTTCGGGTAGGGGCTTTAAAACCTAACTATGGCTACACCTTC. This translates into CASSLGFRVGALKPNYGYTF. This sequence joins TRBV13 and TRBJ1-2; D perhaps matches TRBD1 (5 bases). With 0 bases removed from V and 0 bases from J, the gap between germline ends came to 23 bases. The CDR3 spans 20 residues. Germline lookup yields CDR1 PRHDT and CDR2 FYEKMQ (reference sequence).